A single sample gave rise to the 20 T cell receptor beta chains below, sequenced in a study of T cell responses to AZD1222 COVID-19 vaccine. Profiled with immunoSEQ multiplex PCR; TCRdb holds only in-frame clones, not every one. The table shows 140,000 to 150,000 clones, with 93% occurring only once. The input for sequencing was peripheral blood, taken after recovery from COVID-19. Receptors originate from an adult who had recovered from COVID-19.

V gene TRBV11-1 combines with J gene TRBJ1-2; no clear D. Trimming shortened V by 1 base and J by 5 bases, and 5 bases separated the two germline ends. Per germline, CDR1 SGHAT and CDR2 FQDESV (reference sequence). CDR3 length: 12 amino acids. CDR3 protein: CASSLESYGYTF. For the CDR3, the DNA is TGTGCCAGCAGCTTAGAGAGTTATGGCTACACCTTC.

The chain is built from TRBV6-5 and TRBJ2-7; TRBD2 aligns across 10 bases. There are 14 residues in the CDR3. Germline V gene sequence: CDR1 MNHEY, CDR2 SVGAGI. J lost 3 bases, V lost 8 bases, and 7 bases had no gene match. The CDR3 region has the DNA TGTGCCAGCGGCCTAGCGGGAGAATTCTACGAGCAGTACTTC. The encoded protein is CASGLAGEFYEQYF.

CDR3 loop: CASSLAGRSSYNSPLHF. The CDR3 DNA follows: TGTGCCAGCAGCTTAGCAGGCAGGAGCTCCTATAATTCACCCCTCCACTTT. This rearrangement joins TRBV7-2 to TRBJ1-6; D ambiguous. Germline V gene lookup returns CDR1 SGHTA and CDR2 FQGNSA. Between the trimmed V and J ends, which lost 0 bases and 0 bases, there was a span of 9 bases. This CDR3 contains 17 residues.

The CDR3 loop reads CATTISGANVLTF. The CDR3 DNA is TGTGCCACTACGATTTCTGGGGCCAACGTCCTGACTTTC. The chain carries TRBV19 and TRBJ2-6; D gene uncertain. The CDR3 has 13 amino acids. CDR1 is LNHDA, CDR2 SQIVND, per germline (reference sequence). V dropped 10 bases and J dropped 1 base, with 8 bases sitting between them. Together with reference TRBV19 and TRBJ2-6, the CDR3 gives the full variable domain: DGGITQSPKYLFRKEGQNVTLSCEQNLNHDAMYWYRQDPGQGLRLIYYSQIVNDFQKGDIAEGYSVSREKKESFPLTVTSAQKNPTAFYLCATTISGANVLTFGAGSRLTVL.

The J gene is TRBJ2-2, the V gene TRBV28; TRBD2 might be the D (6 bases). The CDR3 is 15 residues long. The V gene's germline CDR1 is MDHEN and CDR2 SYDVKM. V was shortened by 0 bases and J by 6 bases, with 11 bases between the two germline ends. This chain's CDR3 is CASSLWTGGAGELFF. The CDR3 DNA follows: TGTGCCAGCAGTTTATGGACTGGCGGGGCCGGGGAGCTGTTTTTT.

This chain links TRBV6-1 with TRBJ2-7, with D possibly matching TRBD2 (6 bases). With 0 bases removed from V and 3 bases from J, the gap between germline ends came to 12 bases. CDR1 MNHNS and CDR2 SASEGT come from the germline V gene. CDR3 length: 15 amino acids. Written as DNA, the CDR3 is TGTGCCAGCAGTGAAGCCAACGGGAGACACTACGAGCAGTACTTC. It yields the protein CASSEANGRHYEQYF.

This chain connects TRBV9 to TRBJ1-3; D remains unclear. CDR1 SGDLS and CDR2 YYNGEE come from the germline V gene. The CDR3 is made up of 15 amino acids. Between the trimmed V and J ends, which lost 3 bases and 0 bases, there was a span of 10 bases. The CDR3 nucleotides are TGTGCCAGCAGCGCCTCACTCAGCTCTGGAAACACCATATATTTT. Residues: CASSASLSSGNTIYF.

CDR3 in amino acids: CASSSGDYRASGNQPQHF. DNA for the CDR3: TGTGCCAGCAGTTCTGGGGATTACAGGGCCTCTGGCAATCAGCCCCAGCATTTT. The V call is TRBV27, the J call TRBJ1-5; a possible D gene is TRBD1 (6 bases). Trimming stripped 4 bases from V and 2 bases from J, with 21 bases between. CDR1 MNHEY and CDR2 SMNVEV come from the germline V gene (reference sequence). The CDR3 spans 18 residues.

The genes are TRBV4-1 and TRBJ1-2; D gene unclear. Germline V gene lookup returns CDR1 MGHRA and CDR2 YSYEKL. Deletions cut 1 base from V and 2 bases from J, with 5 bases between. The CDR3 covers 13 residues. The CDR3 spells CASSQAGNYGYTF. CDR3 nucleotide sequence: TGCGCCAGCAGCCAAGCCGGGAACTATGGCTACACCTTC.

This chain's CDR3 is CASSWTSGANEQFF. CDR3 bases: TGTGCCAGCAGTTGGACTAGCGGGGCTAATGAGCAGTTCTTC. V usage is TRBV7-3 and J usage is TRBJ2-1; 12 nucleotides agree with TRBD2. This CDR3 comprises 14 residues. With V trimmed by 6 bases and J by 7 bases, 4 bases remained unmatched. Germline V gene lookup returns CDR1 SGHTA and CDR2 FQGTGA.

This clone was counted a single time. V is TRBV19 and J is TRBJ2-7, with 10 bases lining up with TRBD1. Germline CDR1 reads LNHDA; CDR2 reads SQIVND (reference sequence). V lost 10 bases and J lost 5; bases outside the gene matches: 8. This CDR3 spans 13 amino acids. The CDR3 loop reads CATRDRGGDEQYF. The CDR3 bases are TGTGCCACCCGGGACAGGGGAGGGGACGAGCAGTACTTC.

This chain joins TRBV5-4 and TRBJ2-7, with 10 positions matching TRBD1. Germline CDR1 and CDR2: SGHNT and YYREEE (reference sequence). V trimming: 9 bases; J trimming: 0 bases; junction bases outside the gene matches: 9. The CDR3 has 15 residues. The CDR3 coding sequence is TGTGCCATAGGGAGGGGACAGGGGCTCTCCTACGAGCAGTACTTC. Its translation: CAIGRGQGLSYEQYF.

This clone has just one count. This chain joins TRBV3-1 (or the pseudogene TRBV3-2) and TRBJ2-5; maybe TRBD1 (6 bases). The CDR3 is made up of 15 amino acids. V shed 1 base and J shed 1 base, with 10 bases lying between them. Germline V gene sequence: CDR1 LGHDT, CDR2 YNNKEL (reference sequence). The CDR3 is CASSQVGRGQETQYF. CDR3 sequence (DNA): TGTGCCAGCAGCCAAGTGGGCAGGGGCCAAGAGACCCAGTACTTC.

Written as DNA, the CDR3 is TGTGCCAGCAGTTTAACAGGGGTAGGCTATGGCTACACCTTC. Protein: CASSLTGVGYGYTF. This chain links TRBV27 with TRBJ1-2; 7 nucleotides align to TRBD1. V lost 2 bases, J lost 4 bases, and 4 bases stayed unmatched. Germline values: CDR1 MNHEY, CDR2 SMNVEV (reference sequence). The CDR3 runs 14 residues.

The rearrangement joins TRBV7-9 to TRBJ1-6; 8 bases agree with TRBD1. Germline-derived CDR1 and CDR2 are SEHNR and FQNEAQ (reference sequence). V was clipped by 4 bases and J by 10 bases; unmatched bases: 6. The CDR3 has 14 amino acids. CDR3 amino acids: CASSSGQGGSPLHF. The CDR3 region has the DNA TGTGCCAGCAGCTCTGGACAGGGAGGCTCACCCCTCCACTTT.

The rearrangement joins TRBV28 to TRBJ2-1; possibly TRBD2 for D (6 bases). In germline, CDR1 is MDHEN, CDR2 SYDVKM. The length of the CDR3 is 16 residues. V lost 2 bases and J 2 bases, leaving 13 bases between the germline ends. The CDR3 DNA reads TGTGCCAGCAGTTTAACCTCCGGGAGCGCCTACAATGAGCAGTTCTTC. Protein sequence: CASSLTSGSAYNEQFF.

The chain is built from TRBV5-1 and TRBJ2-2, with D perhaps TRBD2 (5 bases). CDR3 length: 13 amino acids. CDR1 is SGHRS, CDR2 YFSETQ, per germline. Trimming took 7 bases from V and 2 from J, leaving 9 bases between them. As DNA, the CDR3 is TGCGCCAGCTCGGGGTCCAACACCGGGGAGCTGTTTTTT. Amino acids: CASSGSNTGELFF. Full variable domain (outside the CDR3, taken from reference TRBV5-1 and TRBJ2-2): KAGVTQTPRYLIKTRGQQVTLSCSPISGHRSVSWYQQTPGQGLQFLFEYFSETQRNKGNFPGRFSGRQFSNSRSEMNVSTLELGDSALYLCASSGSNTGELFFGEGSRLTVL.

The chain joins TRBV20-1 to TRBJ1-1; TRBD1 agrees at 9 bases. This CDR3 has 13 residues. The germline gives CDR1 DFQATT, CDR2 SNEGSKA (reference sequence). V lost 3 bases to trimming and J lost 7 bases; unmatched junction nucleotides: 6. The chain's CDR3 is CSASTGGMGEAFF. In DNA, the CDR3 is TGCAGTGCTAGTACAGGGGGCATGGGTGAAGCTTTCTTT.

This clone has a count of ten or more. The V gene is TRBV13, the J gene TRBJ2-1, with TRBD1 matching 7 bases. V was pared by 2 bases and J by 4 bases, with 5 bases of the junction left unmatched. From germline, CDR1 is PRHDT and CDR2 FYEKMQ (reference sequence). CDR3 size: 15 residues. CDR3 in amino acids: CASSLTGAGYNEQFF. CDR3 in DNA: TGTGCCAGCAGCTTAACAGGGGCAGGATACAATGAGCAGTTCTTC.

The CDR3, as DNA: TGTGCCAGCAAGGGGAAAGAGACCCAGTACTTC. Its translation: CASKGKETQYF. J is TRBJ2-5 and V is TRBV2, with D possibly being TRBD1 (5 bases). The V and J ends lost 7 bases and 3 bases respectively, with 6 bases between them. The germline V gene has CDR1 SNHLY and CDR2 FYNNEI. This CDR3 contains 11 residues.